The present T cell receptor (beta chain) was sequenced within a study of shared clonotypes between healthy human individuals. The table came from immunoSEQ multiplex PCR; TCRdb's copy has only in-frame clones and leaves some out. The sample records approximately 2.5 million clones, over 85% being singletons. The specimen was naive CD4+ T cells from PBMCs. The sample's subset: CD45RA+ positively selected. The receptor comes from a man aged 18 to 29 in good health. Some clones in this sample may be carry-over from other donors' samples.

DNA of the CDR3: TGTGCCAGTAGTATCCGACTAGCGTACGAGCAGTACTTC. Its protein is CASSIRLAYEQYF. The chain couples TRBV19 to TRBJ2-7, with 8 bases aligning to TRBD2. The CDR3 extends over 13 amino acids. Germline CDR1 is LNHDA and CDR2 is SQIVND (reference sequence). V shed 3 bases and J 4 bases; nucleotides not matched to a gene: 2.